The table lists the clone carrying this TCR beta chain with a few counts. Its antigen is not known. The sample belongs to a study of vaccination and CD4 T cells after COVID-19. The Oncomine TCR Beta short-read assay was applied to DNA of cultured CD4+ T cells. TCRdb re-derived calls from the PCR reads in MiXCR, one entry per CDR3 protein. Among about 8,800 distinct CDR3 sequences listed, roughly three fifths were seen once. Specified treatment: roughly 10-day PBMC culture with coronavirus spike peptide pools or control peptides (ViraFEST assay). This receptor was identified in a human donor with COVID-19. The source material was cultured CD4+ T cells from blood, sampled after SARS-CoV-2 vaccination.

CDR3 in amino acids: CASSPNPQGASNQPQHF. CDR3 in DNA: TGTGCCAGCAGCCCAAACCCCCAGGGGGCTAGCAATCAGCCCCAGCATTTT. This chain links TRBV6-1 with TRBJ1-5; 8 bases match TRBD1. The CDR3 totals 17 residues. After removal of 6 bases from V and 0 bases from J, the junction contained 10 bases not matched to a gene. Germline CDR1 and CDR2: MNHNS and SASEGT.